This T cell receptor (beta chain) was observed in a study of cytomegalovirus exposure and HLA in healthy donors. This clone has more than one count but fewer than ten. Antigen: not known. The V end lost 7 bases, the J end lost 3 bases, and 10 bases lay between the germline ends. The germline CDR1 and CDR2 sequences are SNHLY and FYNNEI. CDR3 size: 13 residues. Study results and limitations: Analyzed later, most CMV-associated TCR beta chains appeared HLA-restricted.

The PCR ran on 60 Vbeta and 13 Jbeta primers. Data came from immunoSEQ multiplex PCR; TCRdb stores just in-frame clones and leaves some out. The repertoire consists of some 150,000 clones, with around nine tenths occurring once and the leading ten covering around 0.93%. V gene TRBV2 combines with J gene TRBJ2-1; D unresolved. The source material was PBMCs. The clonotype comes from a woman aged 25 to 39 in good health and CMV-seronegative. CDR3 amino acids: CASTSLFYNEQFF. The CDR3 DNA follows: TGTGCCAGCACGTCGTTGTTCTACAATGAGCAGTTCTTC.